These 10 T cell receptor beta chains were sequenced from one sample in a study of beta chain features in type 1 diabetes. cDNA synthesis used the whole RNA isolate, giving expressed TCRB sequences. Data came from immunoSEQ multiplex PCR; TCRdb stores just in-frame clones and leaves some out. The data contain fewer than 25,000 clones, 69% of them seen just once; the ten biggest clones take up about 3.9%. Their antigens remain unidentified. Study-wide findings and caveats: TCRB CDR3 length was moderately but significantly reduced in all four CD4+ subsets of Type 1 diabetes patients.

Sequenced material: Tregs from blood. These receptors originate from a man younger than 30 with type 1 diabetes.

The V and J genes are TRBV6-5 and TRBJ2-1, with a possible D match to TRBD1 (5 bases). Trimming pared 1 base from V and 5 bases from J, leaving 12 bases between. The CDR3 contains 15 residues. In germline, CDR1 is MNHEY, CDR2 SVGAGI. In DNA form, the CDR3 reads TGTGCCAGCAGTTACTGGGGCCTGGGCGACAATGAGCAGTTCTTC. Its protein product is CASSYWGLGDNEQFF.

The chain employs TRBV7-8 and TRBJ2-7, with 7 bases aligning to TRBD1. Unmatched junction bases numbered 7, after V lost 4 bases and J lost 1 base. This CDR3 region has 15 residues. The V gene's germline CDR1 is SGHVS and CDR2 FQNEAQ. CDR3 region: CASSSSDRHSYEQYF. CDR3 nucleotides: TGTGCCAGCAGCTCATCGGACAGGCATTCCTACGAGCAGTACTTC.

The V call is TRBV5-1, the J call TRBJ1-5, with unresolved D. In germline, CDR1 is SGHRS, CDR2 YFSETQ. Deletions cut 2 bases from V and 5 bases from J, with 17 bases between. CDR3 length: 16 residues. The CDR3 here is CASSLEVLEADQPQHF. Written as DNA, the CDR3 is TGCGCCAGCAGCTTAGAGGTCCTAGAGGCTGATCAGCCCCAGCATTTT.

The CDR3 sequence is CATSRRQGNEQFF. CDR3 nucleotide sequence: TGTGCCACCAGCAGAAGACAGGGGAATGAGCAGTTCTTC. The chain is built from TRBV15 and TRBJ2-1, with TRBD1 matching over 8 bases. CDR1 and CDR2 from the germline V gene are LNHNV and YYDKDF (reference sequence). With V trimmed by 2 bases and J by 7 bases, 1 base remained unmatched. This CDR3 is 13 amino acids long. Together with reference TRBV15 and TRBJ2-1, the CDR3 gives the full variable domain: DAMVIQNPRYQVTQFGKPVTLSCSQTLNHNVMYWYQQKSSQAPKLLFHYYDKDFNNEADTPDNFQSRRPNTSFCFLDIRSPGLGDTAMYLCATSRRQGNEQFFGPGTRLTVL.

This rearrangement joins TRBV6-5 to TRBJ1-1; D unclear. CDR1 and CDR2 (germline): MNHEY, SVGAGI. There are 14 residues in the CDR3. V was pared by 5 bases and J by 2 bases, with 12 bases between. CDR3: CASSPGILNTEAFF. The CDR3 coding sequence is TGTGCCAGCAGTCCCGGGATACTTAACACTGAAGCTTTCTTT.

The genes are TRBV7-9 and TRBJ2-1; 7 bases agree with TRBD1. The V gene end was trimmed by 5 bases and the J gene end by 5 bases; junction bases not matched to a gene: 6. The germline V gene encodes CDR1 SEHNR and CDR2 FQNEAQ (reference sequence). The CDR3 length is 14 residues. CDR3: CASSLTGRHNEQFF. DNA for the CDR3: TGTGCCAGCAGCCTGACAGGGCGGCACAATGAGCAGTTCTTC.

This clone was detected only a few times. CDR3 DNA: TGCGCCAGCAGAGTAGGCCTCCGGGGCACCGGGGAGCTGTTTTTT. It yields the protein CASRVGLRGTGELFF. V usage is TRBV5-1 and J usage is TRBJ2-2; possible D gene TRBD2, 5 bases. This CDR3 spans 15 amino acids. Trimming removed 5 bases at V and 4 bases at J, with 15 bases between. Germline CDR1 is SGHRS and CDR2 is YFSETQ. Combining the CDR3 with reference TRBV5-1 and TRBJ2-2 gives the whole variable domain KAGVTQTPRYLIKTRGQQVTLSCSPISGHRSVSWYQQTPGQGLQFLFEYFSETQRNKGNFPGRFSGRQFSNSRSEMNVSTLELGDSALYLCASRVGLRGTGELFFGEGSRLTVL.

The genes are TRBV11-2 and TRBJ2-7, with TRBD1 as a possible D gene (5 bases). The CDR3 has 18 amino acids. Germline V gene sequence: CDR1 SGHAT, CDR2 FQNNGV. V lost 5 bases, J lost 5 bases, and 28 bases lay in between. The CDR3 coding sequence is TGTGCCAGCAGCGATCCCTTTTCCTTTTATGACAGTACCGACGAGCAGTACTTC. Residues: CASSDPFSFYDSTDEQYF.

As DNA, the CDR3 is TGTGCCAGCAGCGTCAGCCGGGAGTGGGGGTACAATGAGCAGTTCTTC. Protein: CASSVSREWGYNEQFF. The gene calls are TRBV9 and TRBJ2-1, with D perhaps matching TRBD2 (6 bases). This CDR3 contains 16 residues. CDR1 is SGDLS, CDR2 YYNGEE, per germline. Trimming shortened V by 2 bases and J by 4 bases, and 16 bases separated the two germline ends.

The V gene is TRBV11-2, the J gene TRBJ1-5, with D possibly TRBD1 on 6 matching bases. This CDR3 has 15 residues. The germline V and J ends were trimmed by 2 bases and 4 bases, with 12 bases remaining between them. The V gene's germline CDR1 is SGHAT and CDR2 FQNNGV. The CDR3 loop reads CASSLNSQGNQPQHF. The CDR3 DNA is TGTGCCAGCAGCTTAAATAGTCAGGGGAATCAGCCCCAGCATTTT.